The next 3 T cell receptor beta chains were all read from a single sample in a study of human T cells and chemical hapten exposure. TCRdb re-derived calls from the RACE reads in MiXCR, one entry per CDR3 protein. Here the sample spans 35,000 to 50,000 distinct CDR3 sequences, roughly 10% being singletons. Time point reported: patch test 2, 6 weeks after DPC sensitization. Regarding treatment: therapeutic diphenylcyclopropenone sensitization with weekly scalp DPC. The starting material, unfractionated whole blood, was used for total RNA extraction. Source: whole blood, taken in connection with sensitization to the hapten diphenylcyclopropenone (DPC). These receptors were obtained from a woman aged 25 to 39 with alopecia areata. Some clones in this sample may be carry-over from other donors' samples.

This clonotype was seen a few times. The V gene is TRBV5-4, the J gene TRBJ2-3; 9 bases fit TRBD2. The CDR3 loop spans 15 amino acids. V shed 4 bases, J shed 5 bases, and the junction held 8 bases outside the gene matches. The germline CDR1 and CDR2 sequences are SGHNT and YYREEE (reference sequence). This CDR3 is CASSAPAGGRDTQYF. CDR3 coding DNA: TGTGCCAGCAGCGCCCCAGCGGGGGGTAGAGATACGCAGTATTTT. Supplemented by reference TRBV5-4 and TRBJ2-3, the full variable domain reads ETGVTQSPTHLIKTRGQQVTLRCSSQSGHNTVSWYQQALGQGPQFIFQYYREEENGRGNFPPRFSGLQFPNYSSELNVNALELDDSALYLCASSAPAGGRDTQYFGPGTRLTVL.

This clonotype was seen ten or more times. The DNA of the CDR3 is TGTGCCAGCAGCTTCAGCAGGGAGGGCACTGAAGCTTTCTTT. This gives the protein CASSFSREGTEAFF. The chain carries TRBV7-2 and TRBJ1-1; a weak D match, TRBD1 (5 bases). V was cut by 3 bases and J by 4 bases, with 12 bases left in between. The CDR3 has 14 residues. The germline V gene encodes CDR1 SGHTA and CDR2 FQGNSA.

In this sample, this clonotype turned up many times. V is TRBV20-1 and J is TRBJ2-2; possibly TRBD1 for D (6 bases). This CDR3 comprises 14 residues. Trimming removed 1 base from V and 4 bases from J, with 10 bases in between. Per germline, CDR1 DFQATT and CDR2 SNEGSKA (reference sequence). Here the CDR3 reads CSARGWGLTGELFF. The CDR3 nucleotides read TGCAGTGCTAGAGGCTGGGGGCTCACCGGGGAGCTGTTTTTT.